Detailed here is one TCR beta chain. Its antigen is not identified. The sample belongs to a study of T cell responses to AZD1222 COVID-19 vaccine. Study-level findings and limits: Reports say nearly half of spike-specific TCRs go after unmutated variant regions. Most donors were white British and more were female, and clonal diversity was possibly underestimated.

Trimming removed 0 bases from V and 0 bases from J, with 3 bases in between. The CDR3 runs 14 residues. CDR1 SGHTA and CDR2 FQGNSA come from the germline V gene. Clones were sequenced by immunoSEQ multiplex PCR, and TCRdb holds only the in-frame ones, with some missing. Of about 150,000 clones in the sample, about nine tenths are singletons; the top ten hold 2% to 2.5%. The receptor's source is an adult in good health. This chain links TRBV7-2 with TRBJ1-5, with no clear D. The sequenced sample was peripheral blood, obtained on day 0 of AZD1222 vaccination. The CDR3 is CASSLAVSNQPQHF. The CDR3 DNA sequence: TGTGCCAGCAGCTTAGCAGTTAGCAATCAGCCCCAGCATTTT.